This TCR beta chain originates from a study of identifying expanded T cells in peripheral blood. General study results and limits: Roughly two-week clone count variance significantly increased as total template count grew. About 1.2 clones differed between technical replicates, versus about 15 and 19 over time.

Turning to this clone: Its antigen is as yet unknown.

Looked up from germline, CDR1 is PRHDT and CDR2 is FYEKMQ (reference sequence). This CDR3 comprises 17 residues. J lost 2 bases, V lost 0 bases, and 5 bases had no gene match. Only in-frame clones appear in the TCRdb table, and some are missing; sequencing was by immunoSEQ multiplex PCR. The sample has 51,000 or so clones; less than 85% are singletons. Collection occurred without any documented infections or immune events in donors. Sequencing was carried out using blood. The sequence was obtained from a person aged 18-70 years in good health. This chain links TRBV13 with TRBJ2-3; 10 bases align to TRBD2. The CDR3 protein is CASSLGLAGEFTDTQYF. CDR3 DNA sequence: TGTGCCAGCAGCTTAGGCCTAGCGGGAGAGTTCACAGATACGCAGTATTTT.